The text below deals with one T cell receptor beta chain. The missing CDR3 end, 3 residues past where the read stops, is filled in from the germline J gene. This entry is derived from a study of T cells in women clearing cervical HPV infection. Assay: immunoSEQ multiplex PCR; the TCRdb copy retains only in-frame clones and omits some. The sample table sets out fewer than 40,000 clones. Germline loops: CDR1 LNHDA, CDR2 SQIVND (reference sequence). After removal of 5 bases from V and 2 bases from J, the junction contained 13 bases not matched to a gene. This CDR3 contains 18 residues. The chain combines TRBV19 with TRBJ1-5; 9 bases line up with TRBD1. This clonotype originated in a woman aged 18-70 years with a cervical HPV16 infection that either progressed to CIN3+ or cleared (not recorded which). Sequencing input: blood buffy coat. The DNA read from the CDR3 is TGTGCCAGTAGTGCCCGGGACAGGGCGGTCGTGGGCAATCAGCCC. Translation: CASSARDRAVVGNQP. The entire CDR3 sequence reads CASSARDRAVVGNQPQHF.